These 21 T cell receptor beta chains share one sample of origin, sequenced in a study of blood T cells in healthy people across ages. Primed by a sample-barcoded 5' primer and a J-beta primer mix, a second PCR proceeded for about 6 to 12 cycles. TCRdb ran MiXCR on the 5' RACE reads and lists one entry per CDR3 protein. The sample includes some 550,000 distinct CDR3 sequences, less than 60% of them seen just once. Sequences were obtained from blood. The receptors originated from an elderly man in good health.

The chain carries TRBV7-2 and TRBJ2-3; 7 nucleotides agree with TRBD2. Germline V lookup: CDR1 SGHTA, CDR2 FQGNSA. The CDR3 extends over 16 amino acids. V trimming: 0 bases; J trimming: 1 base; junction bases outside the gene matches: 4. The CDR3 sequence is CASSLAPLAGTDTQYF. Written as DNA, the CDR3 is TGTGCCAGCAGCTTAGCTCCCCTAGCGGGCACAGATACGCAGTATTTT.

The chain links TRBV5-5 to TRBJ1-4; D might be TRBD1 (6 bases). CDR3 size: 16 residues. Germline V lookup: CDR1 SGHKS, CDR2 YYEKEE (reference sequence). The ends were cut back, 4 bases at V and 0 bases at J, with 13 bases in the middle. In DNA, the CDR3 is TGTGCCAGCAGCCCGAGGGACATTTCAACTAATGAAAAACTGTTTTTT. This sequence encodes CASSPRDISTNEKLFF.

This clonotype was detected only once. V gene TRBV27 combines with J gene TRBJ2-1, with no clear D. Germline V lookup: CDR1 MNHEY, CDR2 SMNVEV (reference sequence). Trimming removed 7 bases from V and 6 bases from J, with 7 bases in between. The CDR3 runs 11 residues. CDR3 region: CASIDLNEQFF. The CDR3 nucleotides read TGTGCCAGCATTGACCTCAATGAGCAGTTCTTC.

V and J are TRBV6-6 and TRBJ2-5, with D hard to call. The CDR3 is 11 amino acids. With 2 bases removed from V and 14 bases from J, the gap between germline ends came to 12 bases. Germline assignment: CDR1 MNHNY and CDR2 SVGAGI (reference sequence). CDR3 nucleotides: TGTGCCAGCAGTTACCAGGCCGAGCAATACTTC. As protein: CASSYQAEQYF.

This clonotype was detected only a few times. V and J are TRBV20-1 and TRBJ2-1, with TRBD1 matching over 8 bases. This CDR3 is 14 amino acids long. V lost 6 bases, J lost 9 bases, and 13 bases stayed unmatched. The germline CDR1 and CDR2 sequences are DFQATT and SNEGSKA (reference sequence). CDR3 DNA sequence: TGCAGTGCGTCCGCCGGTGCAGGGGGCTTTGAGCAGTTCTTC. Translation gives CSASAGAGGFEQFF.

The gene calls are TRBV5-1 and TRBJ2-1, with a weak D call TRBD2 (6 bases). The ends were cut back, 0 bases at V and 4 bases at J, with 14 bases in the middle. CDR3 length equals 16 residues. Germline CDR1 and CDR2: SGHRS and YFSETQ. CDR3 loop: CASSLGGVGPYNEQFF. CDR3 DNA: TGCGCCAGCAGCTTGGGCGGGGTAGGCCCTTACAATGAGCAGTTCTTC.

V usage is TRBV6-6 and J usage is TRBJ2-3, with a weak D call TRBD1 (6 bases). Trimming cost V 6 bases and J 11 bases, with 27 bases left between them. Germline CDR1 and CDR2: MNHNY and SVGAGI (reference sequence). This CDR3 region has 16 residues. The DNA for the CDR3 is TGTGCCAGCAGCCGCCTCACCCGAGGGGGAAATTTTATGCAGTATTTT. It translates to CASSRLTRGGNFMQYF.

This clonotype turned up a few times. The chain couples TRBV5-5 to TRBJ2-7; D may match TRBD1 or TRBD2 (7 bases each). Germline-derived CDR1 and CDR2 are SGHKS and YYEKEE (reference sequence). Trimming shortened V by 1 base and J by 6 bases, and 17 bases separated the two germline ends. This CDR3 region has 15 residues. The CDR3 DNA sequence: TGTGCCAGCAGCTTGATGCCAGGGGGGGACGGCGAGCAGTACTTC. It yields the protein CASSLMPGGDGEQYF.

This clonotype was counted only a few times. This CDR3 is CSVEGILGGVSTDTQYF. The CDR3 nucleotides are TGCAGCGTTGAAGGCATACTAGGGGGGGTCTCCACAGATACGCAGTATTTT. The chain couples TRBV29-1 to TRBJ2-3, with D possibly TRBD2 on 7 matching bases. CDR1 and CDR2 (germline): SQVTM, ANQGSEA. The length of the CDR3 is 17 residues. Deletions cut 1 base from V and 2 bases from J, with 19 bases between.

V gene TRBV6-6 combines with J gene TRBJ1-3, with 7 nucleotides matching TRBD1. Losses at the gene ends were 5 bases for V and 4 bases for J; bases not matched to a gene: 5. The CDR3 totals 14 residues. Germline lookup yields CDR1 MNHNY and CDR2 SVGAGI (reference sequence). CDR3 region: CASSKGQLGNTIYF. The CDR3 DNA reads as TGTGCCAGCAGTAAGGGACAGCTCGGAAACACCATATATTTT.

V gene TRBV7-2 combines with J gene TRBJ2-1; 14 bases are shared with TRBD2. CDR1 and CDR2 (germline): SGHTA, FQGNSA. The CDR3 loop spans 19 amino acids. V lost 3 bases, J lost 0 bases, and 7 bases stayed unmatched. CDR3 in amino acids: CASSFGLAGGRGSYNEQFF. In DNA, the CDR3 is TGTGCCAGCAGCTTTGGACTAGCGGGAGGTCGAGGCTCCTACAATGAGCAGTTCTTC.

The V call is TRBV29-1, the J call TRBJ2-3, with D tentatively TRBD2 (5 bases). The CDR3 runs to 14 residues. Germline assignment: CDR1 SQVTM and CDR2 ANQGSEA. V lost 4 bases, J lost 0 bases, and 11 bases lay in between. CDR3 bases: TGCAGCGTTGTAGAGGGAGTGAGCACAGATACGCAGTATTTT. Protein sequence: CSVVEGVSTDTQYF.

The V call is TRBV12-3 or TRBV12-4, the J call TRBJ1-1; TRBD1 might be the D (5 bases). V was cut by 7 bases and J by 2 bases, with 11 bases left in between. CDR3 size: 13 residues. In DNA, the CDR3 is TGTGCCAGCACCCAACAGGTTAACACTGAAGCTTTCTTT. The encoded protein is CASTQQVNTEAFF.

The J gene is TRBJ1-4, the V gene TRBV7-9; weak D call: TRBD1 (6 bases). The V and J ends lost 3 bases and 7 bases respectively, with 12 bases between them. Germline assignment: CDR1 SEHNR and CDR2 FQNEAQ (reference sequence). The CDR3 extends over 14 amino acids. CDR3 in DNA: TGTGCCAGCAGCTTCACCTCAGGGGTTGAAAAACTGTTTTTT. Translated, it gives CASSFTSGVEKLFF.

The V call is TRBV11-1, the J call TRBJ2-7; perhaps TRBD2 as D (6 bases). Germline CDR1 is SGHAT and CDR2 is FQDESV (reference sequence). The V and J ends lost 5 bases and 5 bases respectively, with 19 bases between them. This CDR3 has 15 amino acids. The DNA for the CDR3 is TGTGCCAGCAGCCGCGCTAGCGAGAGTTCCCACGAGCAGTACTTC. This translates into CASSRASESSHEQYF.

The chain combines TRBV28 with TRBJ2-1; tentative D call: TRBD2 (5 bases). Per the germline V gene, CDR1 is MDHEN and CDR2 is SYDVKM. This CDR3 has 12 amino acids. Trimming took 8 bases from V and 4 from J, leaving 9 bases between them. The CDR3 bases are TGTGCCAGCGGGAGTAATTACAATGAGCAGTTCTTC. It translates to CASGSNYNEQFF.

The V and J genes are TRBV20-1 and TRBJ1-1; D remains unclear. The V end was cut by 3 bases, the J end by 3 bases, with 14 bases between. Germline values: CDR1 DFQATT, CDR2 SNEGSKA (reference sequence). This CDR3 spans 14 amino acids. Here the CDR3 DNA reads TGCAGTGCTAGGAGGAAGGGAGTCTACACTGAAGCTTTCTTT. Protein sequence: CSARRKGVYTEAFF.

This clonotype was seen more than once but under ten times. This chain connects TRBV7-2 to TRBJ2-1; D possibly corresponds to TRBD1 (6 bases). This CDR3 is 13 amino acids long. Germline V gene data show CDR1 as SGHTA and CDR2 as FQGNSA. V was clipped by 2 bases and J by 8 bases, with 10 bases between them. This CDR3 reads CASSLKAGDEQFF. CDR3 sequence (DNA): TGTGCCAGCAGCTTAAAGGCAGGGGATGAGCAGTTCTTC.

Regarding this clonotype: Lacking the conserved final phenylalanine or tryptophan, this CDR3 likely reflects a read error. The rearrangement links TRBV6-5 to TRBJ2-3; 10 nucleotides align to TRBD2. CDR1 MNHEY and CDR2 SVGAGI come from the germline V gene. The CDR3 is 15 amino acids. Trimming removed 4 bases from V and 6 bases from J; junction bases left unmatched: 7. CDR3 sequence (DNA): TGTGCCAGCAGTTCCTTAGCGGGAGGTACGGATACGCAGTATGTT. It yields the protein CASSSLAGGTDTQYV.

This clonotype was found many times. V and J are TRBV29-1 and TRBJ2-5; no clear D. V lost 6 bases and J lost 2, with 10 bases in between. CDR1 is SQVTM and CDR2 is ANQGSEA in the germline V gene. This CDR3 has 12 amino acids. The CDR3 region is CSVKQVQETQYF. In nucleotides, the CDR3 is TGCAGCGTAAAACAAGTACAAGAGACCCAGTACTTC.

The J gene is TRBJ2-6, the V gene TRBV5-5; D perhaps matches TRBD1 (6 bases). The CDR3 is 15 residues long. V was cut by 2 bases and J by 13 bases, with 19 bases left in between. Germline loops: CDR1 SGHKS, CDR2 YYEKEE (reference sequence). CDR3 loop: CASSLASGDAEVLTF. CDR3 DNA sequence: TGTGCCAGCAGCTTAGCATCAGGGGATGCAGAAGTCCTGACTTTC.